This TCR delta chain was retrieved from a study of gamma-delta chains in newborns, infants, children. Study-level information: Polyclonal expansion of innate γδ T cells after birth follows microbial exposure.

TCRdb reanalysed the reads via CATT. Seen here are approximately 4,000 delta-chain clones, 1.9% observed once, and the top ten hold approximately 8.5%. Germline V gives CDR1 TSWWSYY, CDR2 QGS. The CDR3 consists of 21 residues. This clone was seen a few times. This could be a read error, since a much larger clone is one nucleotide away. Sequenced sample: blood. The V and J genes are TRDV1 and TRDJ1, with 11 bases aligning to TRDD3. This clonotype was obtained from a child who was a newborn, infant or young child, either healthy, febrile or measles-vaccinated (not recorded which). CDR3 residues: CALGELLYWGINKLDTDKPIF. CDR3 nucleotides: TGTGCTCTTGGGGAACTTCTGTACTGGGGGATAAACAAATTGGACACCGATAAACCCATCTTT.